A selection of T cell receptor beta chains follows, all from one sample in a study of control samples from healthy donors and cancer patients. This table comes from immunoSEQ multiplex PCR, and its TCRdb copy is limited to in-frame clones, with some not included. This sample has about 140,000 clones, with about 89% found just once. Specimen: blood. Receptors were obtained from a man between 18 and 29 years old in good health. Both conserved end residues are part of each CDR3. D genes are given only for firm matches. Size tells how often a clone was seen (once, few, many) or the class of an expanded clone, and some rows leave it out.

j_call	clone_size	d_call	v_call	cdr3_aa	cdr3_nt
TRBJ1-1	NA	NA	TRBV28	CASTPPVGNTEAFF	TGTGCCAGTACCCCCCCCGTGGGAAACACTGAAGCTTTCTTT
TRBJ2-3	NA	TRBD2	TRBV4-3	CASSQEGTSVGDTQYF	TGCGCCAGCAGCCAAGAAGGGACTAGTGTCGGAGATACGCAGTATTTT
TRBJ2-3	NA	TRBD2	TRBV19	CASSRLAGSTDTQYF	TGTGCCAGTTCTCGGCTAGCGGGGAGCACAGATACGCAGTATTTT
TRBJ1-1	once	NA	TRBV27	CASSFAGGGWAFF	TGTGCCAGCAGTTTTGCCGGCGGGGGTTGGGCTTTCTTT
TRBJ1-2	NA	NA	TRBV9	CASSVAPFYGYTF	TGTGCCAGCAGCGTAGCGCCGTTCTATGGCTACACCTTC
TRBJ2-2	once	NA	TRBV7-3	CASSPLANRDAGELFF	TGTGCCAGCAGCCCACTAGCCAACAGGGATGCCGGGGAGCTGTTTTTT
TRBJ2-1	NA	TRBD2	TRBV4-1	CASSNSGGAIYEQFF	TGCGCCAGCAGTAATAGCGGGGGGGCCATTTATGAGCAGTTCTTC
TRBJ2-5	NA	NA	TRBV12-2	CASRGMNKHRETQYF	TGTGCAAGTCGGGGGATGAATAAACACCGAGAGACCCAGTACTTC
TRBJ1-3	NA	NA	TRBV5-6	CASSLAGTSSGNTIYF	TGTGCCAGCAGCTTAGCGGGGACATCCTCTGGAAACACCATATATTTT
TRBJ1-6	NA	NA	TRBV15	CATSRVSGAGSPLHF	TGTGCCACCAGCAGAGTCTCGGGAGCGGGGTCACCCCTCCACTTT
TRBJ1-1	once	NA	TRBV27	CASSFIAGGPTEAFF	TGTGCCAGCAGTTTCATCGCGGGGGGGCCCACTGAAGCTTTCTTT
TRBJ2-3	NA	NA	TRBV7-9	CASSLRGRGPGTDTQYF	TGTGCCAGCAGCTTAAGGGGGAGGGGGCCTGGAACAGATACGCAGTATTTT
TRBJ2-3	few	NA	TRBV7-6	CASSLRPPGGLSTDTQYF	TGTGCCAGCAGCTTACGTCCCCCGGGGGGCCTAAGCACAGATACGCAGTATTTT
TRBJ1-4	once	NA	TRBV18	CASSPSGGAFEKLFF	TGTGCCAGCTCACCCTCCGGGGGGGCTTTTGAAAAACTGTTTTTT
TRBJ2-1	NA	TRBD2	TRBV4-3	CASSQDPRGGGYNEQFF	TGCGCCAGCAGCCAAGATCCCCGGGGGGGAGGGTACAATGAGCAGTTCTTC
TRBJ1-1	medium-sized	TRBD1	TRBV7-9	CASILLSDRGNTEAFF	TGTGCCAGCATCCTCCTCTCGGACAGGGGGAACACTGAAGCTTTCTTT
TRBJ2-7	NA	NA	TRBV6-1	CASSEGHGHGPYEQYF	TGTGCCAGCAGTGAAGGGCACGGACACGGGCCCTACGAGCAGTACTTC
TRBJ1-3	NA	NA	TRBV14	CASSQGLRIYF	TGTGCCAGCAGCCAGGGACTGAGGATATATTTT
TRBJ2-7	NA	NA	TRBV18	CASSPFADEQYF	TGTGCCAGCTCACCGTTTGCCGACGAGCAGTACTTC
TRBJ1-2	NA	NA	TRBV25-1	CASSESFSGYGYTF	TGTGCCAGCAGTGAGAGCTTTTCCGGCTATGGCTACACCTTC
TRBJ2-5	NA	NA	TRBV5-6	CASSWGPGEGETQYF	TGTGCCAGCAGCTGGGGTCCGGGCGAGGGGGAGACCCAGTACTTC
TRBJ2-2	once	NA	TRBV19	CASSIETGELFF	TGTGCCAGTAGTATAGAGACCGGGGAGCTGTTTTTT
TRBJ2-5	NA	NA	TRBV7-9	CASSLAGGGETQYF	TGTGCCAGCAGCTTAGCGGGGGGTGGAGAGACCCAGTACTTC
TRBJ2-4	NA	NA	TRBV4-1	CASSQGWGWGDKNIQYF	TGCGCCAGCAGCCAAGGTTGGGGTTGGGGTGACAAAAACATTCAGTACTTC
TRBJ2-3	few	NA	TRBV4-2	CASSHGGPTDTQYF	TGTGCCAGCAGCCACGGGGGTCCCACAGATACGCAGTATTTT
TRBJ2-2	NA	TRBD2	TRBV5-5	CASSLERGGIGELFF	TGTGCCAGCAGCTTAGAGCGGGGGGGCATCGGGGAGCTGTTTTTT
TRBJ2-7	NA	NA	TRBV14	CASSQLGAEQYF	TGTGCCAGCAGCCAACTAGGGGCCGAGCAGTACTTC
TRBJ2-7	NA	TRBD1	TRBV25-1	CASQQGTGAYEQYF	TGTGCCAGCCAACAGGGGACAGGGGCCTACGAGCAGTACTTC
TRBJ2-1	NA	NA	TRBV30	CAWSVRGRDEQFF	TGTGCCTGGAGTGTCCGGGGTAGGGATGAGCAGTTCTTC
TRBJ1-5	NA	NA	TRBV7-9	CASSSSGDHQPQHF	TGTGCCAGCAGCTCAAGTGGGGACCATCAGCCCCAGCATTTT
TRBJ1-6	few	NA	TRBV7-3	CASSLRGSQTLHF	TGTGCCAGCAGCTTACGGGGATCTCAGACCCTCCACTTT
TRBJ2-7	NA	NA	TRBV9	CASSKSGDSYEQYF	TGTGCCAGCTCAAAGTCGGGGGACTCCTACGAGCAGTACTTC
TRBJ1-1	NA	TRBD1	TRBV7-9	CASSLGTGGGTEAFF	TGTGCCAGCAGCTTAGGAACAGGGGGTGGCACTGAAGCTTTCTTT
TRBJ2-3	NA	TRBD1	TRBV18	CASSLDRGPDTQYF	TGTGCCAGCTCCCTGGACAGGGGGCCAGATACGCAGTATTTT
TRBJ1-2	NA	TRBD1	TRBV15	CATSRDTGTGAGYTF	TGTGCCACCAGCAGAGATACGGGGACAGGGGCCGGCTACACCTTC
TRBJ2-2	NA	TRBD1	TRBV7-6	CASSLVPGGVTGELFF	TGTGCCAGCAGCTTAGTCCCAGGGGGAGTTACCGGGGAGCTGTTTTTT
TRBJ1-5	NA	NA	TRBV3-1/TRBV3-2	CASSPPSGQPQHF	TGTGCCAGCAGCCCCCCTTCTGGTCAGCCCCAGCATTTT
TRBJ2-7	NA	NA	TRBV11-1	CASSLAVQRSYEQYF	TGTGCCAGCAGCTTAGCGGTACAGCGGAGCTACGAGCAGTACTTC
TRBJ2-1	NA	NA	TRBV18	CASSPDVPRANEQFF	TGTGCCAGCTCACCCGATGTCCCGCGGGCGAATGAGCAGTTCTTC
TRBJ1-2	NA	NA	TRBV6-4	CASSPQEGNYGYTF	TGTGCCAGCAGCCCTCAAGAAGGCAACTATGGCTACACCTTC
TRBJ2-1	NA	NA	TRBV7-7	CASSPGQPYNEQFF	TGTGCCAGCAGCCCCGGACAGCCCTACAATGAGCAGTTCTTC
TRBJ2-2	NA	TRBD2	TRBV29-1	CSVERLAGSGELFF	TGCAGCGTTGAAAGGCTAGCGGGGTCCGGGGAGCTGTTTTTT
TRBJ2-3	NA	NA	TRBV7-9	CASRVDRPEDTQYF	TGTGCCAGCAGGGTCGACAGGCCAGAAGATACGCAGTATTTT
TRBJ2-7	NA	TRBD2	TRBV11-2	CASSLRAGVVWEQYF	TGTGCCAGCAGCTTAAGGGCGGGAGTTGTGTGGGAGCAGTACTTC
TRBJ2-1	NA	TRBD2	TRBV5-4	CASSLGGSDEQFF	TGTGCCAGCAGCTTGGGCGGGAGCGATGAGCAGTTCTTC
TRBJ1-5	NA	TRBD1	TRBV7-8	CASSQDREGQPQHF	TGTGCCAGCAGCCAAGACAGGGAGGGTCAGCCCCAGCATTTT
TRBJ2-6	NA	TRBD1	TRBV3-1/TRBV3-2	CASRDRGQGYGGANVLTF	TGTGCCAGCAGGGACCGGGGACAGGGGTATGGCGGGGCCAACGTCCTGACTTTC
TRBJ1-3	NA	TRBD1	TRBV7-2	CASSLVSGQGRNTIYF	TGTGCCAGCAGCTTAGTTTCGGGACAGGGTAGAAACACCATATATTTT
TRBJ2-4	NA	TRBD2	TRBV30	CAWRLAGGSLAKNIQYF	TGTGCCTGGAGACTAGCGGGGGGGTCCCTAGCCAAAAACATTCAGTACTTC
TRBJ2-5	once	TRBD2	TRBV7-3	CASSLNGGARETQYF	TGTGCCAGCAGCTTAAACGGGGGGGCTCGAGAGACCCAGTACTTC
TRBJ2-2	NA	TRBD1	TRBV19	CASSYGTVTGELFF	TGTGCCAGTAGTTACGGGACAGTGACCGGGGAGCTGTTTTTT
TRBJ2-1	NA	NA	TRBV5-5	CASSATPYNEQFF	TGTGCCAGCAGCGCGACACCTTACAATGAGCAGTTCTTC
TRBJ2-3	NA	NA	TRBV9	CASSGTVDGTDTQYF	TGTGCCAGCAGCGGAACAGTTGATGGTACAGATACGCAGTATTTT
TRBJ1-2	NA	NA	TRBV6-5	CASRDQGGDYGYTF	TGTGCCAGCAGAGATCAGGGTGGGGACTATGGCTACACCTTC
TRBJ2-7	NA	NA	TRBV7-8	CASSLGAGVEQYF	TGTGCCAGCAGCTTAGGGGCCGGGGTCGAGCAGTACTTC